Described below is a single T cell receptor beta chain sequence and its context. Its antigen remains unknown. The CDR3 consists of 16 residues. J lost 4 bases, V lost 2 bases, and 7 bases had no gene match. CDR1 KGHSH and CDR2 LQKENI come from the germline V gene. The entry originates in a study of beta chain features in type 1 diabetes. General study points: Using cDNA template may skew counts toward highly expressing activated cells. Moderately but significantly shorter TCRB CDR3s were found in Type 1 diabetes patients in all four CD4+ subsets. The naive, central memory and Treg TCRB repertoires looked more alike in patients than they did in healthy donors.

Staining for CD45RO/CCR7/CD25/CD127/CD95/CD27 allowed sorting of CD4+ naive, central memory, regulatory and stem cell-like memory cells. cDNA synthesis used the whole RNA isolate, giving expressed TCRB sequences. Sequencing used immunoSEQ multiplex PCR; TCRdb keeps in-frame clones, though not all of them. The sample consists of 300,000 to 400,000 clones, 10% to 15% of them appearing once. The source of this sequence is a man between 18 and 35 years old in good health. Sequenced sample: naive CD4+ T cells from blood. The rearrangement uses TRBV18 and TRBJ2-3; 9 nucleotides line up with TRBD1. CDR3 sequence (DNA): TGTGCCAGCTCACCAATTGGACAGGGGAGCGCAGATACGCAGTATTTT. Protein product: CASSPIGQGSADTQYF. Full variable domain (remainder filled in from reference TRBV18 and TRBJ2-3): NAGVMQNPRHLVRRRGQEARLRCSPMKGHSHVYWYRQLPEEGLKFMVYLQKENIIDESGMPKERFSAEFPKEGPSILRIQQVVRGDSAAYFCASSPIGQGSADTQYFGPGTRLTVL.